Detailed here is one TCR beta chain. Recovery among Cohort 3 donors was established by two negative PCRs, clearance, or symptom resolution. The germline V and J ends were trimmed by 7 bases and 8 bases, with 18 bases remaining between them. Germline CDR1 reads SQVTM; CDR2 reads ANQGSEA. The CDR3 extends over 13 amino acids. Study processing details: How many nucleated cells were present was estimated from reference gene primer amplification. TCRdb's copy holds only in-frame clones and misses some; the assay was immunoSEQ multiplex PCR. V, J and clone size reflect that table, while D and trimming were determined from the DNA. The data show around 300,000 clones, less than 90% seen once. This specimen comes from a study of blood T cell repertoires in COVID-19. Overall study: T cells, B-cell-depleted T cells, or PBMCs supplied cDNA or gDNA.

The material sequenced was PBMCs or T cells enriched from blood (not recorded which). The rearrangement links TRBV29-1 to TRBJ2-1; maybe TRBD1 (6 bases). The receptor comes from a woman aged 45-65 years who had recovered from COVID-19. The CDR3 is CSAPPIQGYEQFF. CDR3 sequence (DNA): TGCAGCGCCCCGCCTATACAGGGTTATGAGCAGTTCTTC.